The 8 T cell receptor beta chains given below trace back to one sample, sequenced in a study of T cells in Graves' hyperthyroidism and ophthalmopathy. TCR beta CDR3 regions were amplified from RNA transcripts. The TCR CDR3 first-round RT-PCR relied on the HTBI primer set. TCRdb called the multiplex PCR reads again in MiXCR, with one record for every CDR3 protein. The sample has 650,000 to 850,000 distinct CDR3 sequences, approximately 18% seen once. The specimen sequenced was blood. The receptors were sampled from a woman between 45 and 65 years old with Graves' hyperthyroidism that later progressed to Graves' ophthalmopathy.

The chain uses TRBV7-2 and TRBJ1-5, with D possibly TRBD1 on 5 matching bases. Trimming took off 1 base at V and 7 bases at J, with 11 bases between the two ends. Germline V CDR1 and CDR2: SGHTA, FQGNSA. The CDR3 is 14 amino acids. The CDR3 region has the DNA TGTGCCAGCAGCTTAGGGCAGGGTTGGCAGCCCCAGCATTTT. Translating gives CASSLGQGWQPQHF.

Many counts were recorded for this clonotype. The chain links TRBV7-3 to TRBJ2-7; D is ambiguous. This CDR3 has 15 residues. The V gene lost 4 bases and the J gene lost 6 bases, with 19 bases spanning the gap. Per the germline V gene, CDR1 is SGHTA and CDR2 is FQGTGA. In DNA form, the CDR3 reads TGTGCCAGCAGCTCCCAAGCAAATACAGCTAGCGAGCAGTACTTC. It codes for CASSSQANTASEQYF. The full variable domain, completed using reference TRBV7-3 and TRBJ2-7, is GAGVSQTPSNKVTEKGKYVELRCDPISGHTALYWYRQSLGQGPEFLIYFQGTGAADDSGLPNDRFFAVRPEGSVSTLKIQRTERGDSAVYLCASSSQANTASEQYFGPGTRLTVT.

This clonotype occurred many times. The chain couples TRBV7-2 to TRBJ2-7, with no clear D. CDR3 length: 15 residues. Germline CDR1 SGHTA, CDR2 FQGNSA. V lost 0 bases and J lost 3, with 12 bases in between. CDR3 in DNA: TGTGCCAGCAGCTTAGCGTCCCGGGCAGACTACGAGCAGTACTTC. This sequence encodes CASSLASRADYEQYF.

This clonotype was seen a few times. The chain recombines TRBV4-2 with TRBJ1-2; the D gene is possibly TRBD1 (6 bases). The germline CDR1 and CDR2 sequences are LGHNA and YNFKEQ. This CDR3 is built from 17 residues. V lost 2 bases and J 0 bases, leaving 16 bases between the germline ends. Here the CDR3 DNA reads TGTGCCAGCAGCCAATTGAAGGGGGGGAAGACTAACTATGGCTACACCTTC. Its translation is CASSQLKGGKTNYGYTF.

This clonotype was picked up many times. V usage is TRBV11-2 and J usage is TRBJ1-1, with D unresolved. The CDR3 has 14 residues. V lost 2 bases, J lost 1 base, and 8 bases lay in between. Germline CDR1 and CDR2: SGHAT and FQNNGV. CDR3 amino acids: CASSLRVENTEAFF. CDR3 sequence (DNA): TGTGCCAGCAGCTTAAGGGTTGAGAACACTGAAGCTTTCTTT. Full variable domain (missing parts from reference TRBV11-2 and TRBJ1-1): EAGVAQSPRYKIIEKRQSVAFWCNPISGHATLYWYQQILGQGPKLLIQFQNNGVVDDSQLPKDRFSAERLKGVDSTLKIQPAKLEDSAVYLCASSLRVENTEAFFGQGTRLTVV.

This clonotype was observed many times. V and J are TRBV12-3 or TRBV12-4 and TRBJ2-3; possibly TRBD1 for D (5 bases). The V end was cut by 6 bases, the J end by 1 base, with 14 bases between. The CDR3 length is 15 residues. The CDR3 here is CASRQGAVRTDTQYF. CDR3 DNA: TGTGCCAGCAGACAAGGGGCAGTTCGCACAGATACGCAGTATTTT.

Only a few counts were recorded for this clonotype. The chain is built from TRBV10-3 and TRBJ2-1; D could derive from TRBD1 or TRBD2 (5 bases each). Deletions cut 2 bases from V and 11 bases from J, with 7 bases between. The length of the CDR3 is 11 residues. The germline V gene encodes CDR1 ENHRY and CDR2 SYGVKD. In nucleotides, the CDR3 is TGTGCCATCAGTGAGACGGGGCAGCAGTTCTTC. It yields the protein CAISETGQQFF.

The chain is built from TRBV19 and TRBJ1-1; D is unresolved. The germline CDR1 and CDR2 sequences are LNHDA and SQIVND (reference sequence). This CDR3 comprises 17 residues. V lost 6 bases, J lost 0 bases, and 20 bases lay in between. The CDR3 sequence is CASRSRAHLPMNTEAFF. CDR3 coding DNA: TGTGCCAGTAGGTCCCGGGCCCACCTTCCGATGAACACTGAAGCTTTCTTT.